This TCR beta chain was sequenced for a study of blood T cell repertoires in COVID-19. Sequencing used immunoSEQ multiplex PCR; TCRdb keeps in-frame clones, though not all of them. This table has around 26,000 clones, 92% appearing once. V gave up 0 bases and J gave up 4 bases, with 6 bases separating them. CDR3 length equals 13 residues. CDR1 SGHDT and CDR2 YYEEEE come from the germline V gene. Sequenced: peripheral blood. The chain joins TRBV5-6 to TRBJ2-3; D remains unclear. The source of this sequence is a human donor in a cohort sampled during active COVID-19. In DNA form, the CDR3 reads TGTGCCAGCAGCTTGGGAACTGCAGATACGCAGTATTTT. This encodes CASSLGTADTQYF.